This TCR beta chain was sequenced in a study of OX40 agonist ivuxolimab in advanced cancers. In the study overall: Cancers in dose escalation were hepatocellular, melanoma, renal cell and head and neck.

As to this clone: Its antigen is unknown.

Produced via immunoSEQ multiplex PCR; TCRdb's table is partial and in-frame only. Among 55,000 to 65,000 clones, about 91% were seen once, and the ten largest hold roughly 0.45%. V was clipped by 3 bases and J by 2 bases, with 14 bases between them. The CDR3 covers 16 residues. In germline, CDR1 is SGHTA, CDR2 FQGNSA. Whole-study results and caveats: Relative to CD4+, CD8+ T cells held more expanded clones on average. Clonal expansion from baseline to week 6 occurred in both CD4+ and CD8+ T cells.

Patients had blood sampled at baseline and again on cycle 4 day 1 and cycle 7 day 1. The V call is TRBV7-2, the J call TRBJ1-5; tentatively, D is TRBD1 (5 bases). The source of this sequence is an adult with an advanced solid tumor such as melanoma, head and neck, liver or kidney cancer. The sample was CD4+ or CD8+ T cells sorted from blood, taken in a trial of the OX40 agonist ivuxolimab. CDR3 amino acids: CASSFRAGGGNQPQHF. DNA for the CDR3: TGTGCCAGCAGCTTCAGGGCGGGGGGTGGCAATCAGCCCCAGCATTTT. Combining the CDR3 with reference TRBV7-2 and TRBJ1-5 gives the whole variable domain GAGVSQSPSNKVTEKGKDVELRCDPISGHTALYWYRQSLGQGLEFLIYFQGNSAPDKSGLPSDRFSAERTGGSVSTLTIQRTQQEDSAVYLCASSFRAGGGNQPQHFGDGTRLSIL.